What follows are 25 T cell receptor beta chains derived from one specimen sequenced in a study of T cells after posttransplantation cyclophosphamide. Treatment was busulfan-fludarabine conditioning, a marrow graft, and cyclophosphamide on days +3 and +4. Only in-frame clones appear in the TCRdb table, and some are missing; sequencing was by immunoSEQ multiplex PCR. Listed for the sample are roughly 10,000 clones, none seen a single time. Here the sequenced sample was PBMCs, taken approximately 330 days after allogeneic stem cell transplant with posttransplant cyclophosphamide. The receptors shown here come from a male patient aged 50 to 60 who received an allogeneic stem cell transplant from a related donor and was CMV-positive. A share of the T cells may be of graft donor origin.

This rearrangement joins TRBV10-3 to TRBJ2-1; D might be TRBD2 (6 bases). V lost 0 bases, J lost 3 bases, and 15 bases lay in between. CDR1 is ENHRY, CDR2 SYGVKD, per germline. CDR3 length equals 17 residues. In nucleotides, the CDR3 is TGTGCCATCAGTGAGTCGATCCAATGGACTAACTACAATGAGCAGTTCTTC. Its protein is CAISESIQWTNYNEQFF.

The table lists this clone with a few counts. The rearrangement uses TRBV10-3 and TRBJ2-5, with 11 nucleotides matching TRBD1. The end of the DNA is better explained by TRBJ2-7, so the J call may be wrong. CDR3 length: 13 residues. The germline CDR1 and CDR2 sequences are ENHRY and SYGVKD. The CDR3, as DNA: TGTGCCATCAAGGGACAGGGGGCCTACGAGCAGTACTTC. It codes for CAIKGQGAYEQYF.

This clone was counted many times. This chain connects TRBV25-1 to TRBJ1-2; TRBD1 matches at 8 bases. The CDR3 sequence is 15 residues long. J was trimmed by 4 bases and V by 4 bases; bases with no gene match: 8. Germline V gives CDR1 MGHDK, CDR2 SYGVNS. The CDR3 is CASSVGTGAVYGYTF. CDR3 DNA: TGTGCCAGCAGTGTCGGGACAGGCGCCGTCTATGGCTACACCTTC.

Judged by abundance, this clone is medium-sized. The rearrangement links TRBV6-6 to TRBJ1-2; TRBD1 aligns across 11 bases. This CDR3 has 14 amino acids. Germline V gene lookup returns CDR1 MNHNY and CDR2 SVGAGI (reference sequence). J lost 8 bases, V lost 2 bases, and 4 bases had no gene match. CDR3 coding DNA: TGTGCCAGCAGTTACACGGACAGGGGGCAAGGCTACACCTTC. This translates into CASSYTDRGQGYTF.

The sample holds many counts of this clone. This chain connects TRBV7-9 to TRBJ1-2; D not resolved. This CDR3 has 13 amino acids. With 1 base removed from V and 5 bases from J, the gap between germline ends came to 8 bases. Germline values: CDR1 SEHNR, CDR2 FQNEAQ (reference sequence). The chain's CDR3 is CASSLGPGYGYTF. The CDR3 DNA is TGTGCCAGCAGCTTAGGTCCGGGATATGGCTACACCTTC.

This clone was counted ten times or more. This chain uses TRBV6-5 with TRBJ1-5, with a possible D match to TRBD1 (5 bases). CDR3 length equals 15 residues. V was cut by 0 bases and J by 0 bases, with 6 bases left in between. The V gene's germline CDR1 is MNHEY and CDR2 SVGAGI. CDR3 sequence (DNA): TGTGCCAGCAGTTACTCCAGGGATAGCAATCAGCCCCAGCATTTT. This sequence encodes CASSYSRDSNQPQHF.

This clone was picked up many times. The rearrangement joins TRBV7-9 to TRBJ1-1; unclear D gene. From germline, CDR1 is SEHNR and CDR2 FQNEAQ (reference sequence). The CDR3 length is 13 residues. V was clipped by 5 bases and J by 4 bases, with 11 bases between them. CDR3 protein: CASSVAGVTEAFF. CDR3 DNA: TGTGCCAGCAGCGTCGCGGGCGTCACTGAAGCTTTCTTT.

This clone was observed at least ten times. This chain uses TRBV13 with TRBJ1-2; TRBD1 agrees at 8 bases. Trimming took 5 bases from V and 6 from J; bases not matched to a gene: 11. This CDR3 is 15 amino acids long. The germline gives CDR1 PRHDT, CDR2 FYEKMQ (reference sequence). The CDR3 DNA follows: TGTGCCAGCAGCCCAGGGGGCAGGCCTGGGAATGGCTACACCTTC. Translation: CASSPGGRPGNGYTF.

This clone was seen a handful of times. The junction differs from germline at one of its ends, possibly a read error. This chain uses TRBV29-1 with TRBJ1-1; possible D gene TRBD1, 6 bases. CDR3 length: 14 residues. Germline CDR1 reads SQVTM; CDR2 reads ANQGSEA. Here the CDR3 reads CSVRGGQMNTEAFF. The CDR3 DNA sequence: TGCAGCGTGAGGGGCGGACAGATGAACACCGAAGCTTTCTTT.

This clone was seen repeatedly, ten times or more. V is TRBV29-1 and J is TRBJ1-2; a weak D match, TRBD1 (6 bases). The CDR3 sequence is 12 residues long. Germline CDR1 reads SQVTM; CDR2 reads ANQGSEA. With 7 bases removed from V and 8 bases from J, the gap between germline ends came to 17 bases. The CDR3: CSGQAGVGGYTF. In DNA form, the CDR3 reads TGCAGCGGACAGGCCGGAGTGGGGGGCTACACCTTC.

In its sample, this clone is medium-sized. This chain connects TRBV6-1 to TRBJ2-7, with TRBD2 as a possible D gene (6 bases). The germline V and J ends were trimmed by 4 bases and 2 bases, with 12 bases remaining between them. Germline V gene lookup returns CDR1 MNHNS and CDR2 SASEGT. The CDR3 has 14 residues. CDR3 region: CASSVEEGPYEQYF. The CDR3 DNA follows: TGTGCCAGCAGTGTGGAGGAGGGCCCCTACGAGCAGTACTTC.

This clone was seen ten or more times. This chain uses TRBV2 with TRBJ1-2; D gene ambiguous. This CDR3 region has 13 residues. CDR1 and CDR2 (germline): SNHLY, FYNNEI. Trimming stripped 4 bases from V and 6 bases from J, with 12 bases between. CDR3 in DNA: TGTGCCAGCAGTGCGTTTGCTACGGATGGCTACACCTTC. Protein product: CASSAFATDGYTF. Based on the CDR3 plus reference TRBV2 and TRBJ1-2, the full variable domain is EPEVTQTPSHQVTQMGQEVILRCVPISNHLYFYWYRQILGQKVEFLVSFYNNEISEKSEIFDDQFSVERPDGSNFTLKIRSTKLEDSAMYFCASSAFATDGYTFGSGTRLTVV.

Sample share makes this clone medium-sized. V gene TRBV23-1 combines with J gene TRBJ2-3; 16 bases are a match to TRBD2. TRBV23-1 is reported as an ORF; its role is uncertain. The CDR3 is 18 amino acids. Losses at the gene ends were 3 bases for V and 2 bases for J; bases not matched to a gene: 5. The CDR3 protein is CASSHPGTSGGDTDTQYF. For the CDR3, the DNA is TGCGCCAGCAGTCACCCCGGGACTAGCGGGGGGGACACAGATACGCAGTATTTT.

This clone was recorded many times. This chain uses TRBV10-3 with TRBJ1-2, with D perhaps TRBD1 (5 bases). CDR3 length: 13 residues. Germline loops: CDR1 ENHRY, CDR2 SYGVKD. The ends were cut back, 2 bases at V and 4 bases at J, with 8 bases in the middle. CDR3 loop: CAISEQGRYGYTF. For the CDR3, the DNA is TGTGCCATCAGTGAGCAGGGCCGCTATGGCTACACCTTC.

This clone was recorded many times. This CDR3 reads CASSLGQGAYEQYF. The CDR3 nucleotides are TGCGCCAGCAGCTTGGGACAGGGGGCCTACGAGCAGTACTTC. This chain joins TRBV5-1 and TRBJ2-7; 9 nucleotides agree with TRBD1. The CDR3 consists of 14 residues. Looked up from germline, CDR1 is SGHRS and CDR2 is YFSETQ. The J segment lost 2 bases and the V segment lost 0 bases, leaving 0 bases of the junction unmatched.

This clone was seen many times. The chain links TRBV7-6 to TRBJ2-3, with 10 positions matching TRBD1. J lost 6 bases, V lost 6 bases, and 15 bases had no gene match. The length of the CDR3 is 17 residues. The V gene's germline CDR1 is SGHVS and CDR2 FNYEAQ. In DNA, the CDR3 is TGTGCCAGCAGTCGCTTTGAGCCGGGACAGGGGACGGATACGCAGTATTTT. It specifies CASSRFEPGQGTDTQYF.

Ten or more counts support this clone. V and J are TRBV6-5 and TRBJ1-1; possibly TRBD1 for D (6 bases). V lost 10 bases to trimming and J lost 1 base, with 7 bases between them. CDR1 and CDR2 from the germline V gene are MNHEY and SVGAGI. The CDR3 has 11 residues. CDR3 coding DNA: TGTGCCACACAGGGGAACACTGAAGCTTTCTTT. Protein: CATQGNTEAFF.

This clone has a count of ten or more. The chain combines TRBV4-3 with TRBJ2-1; 8 bases agree with TRBD2. The germline gives CDR1 LGHNA, CDR2 YSLEER. This CDR3 is built from 15 residues. J lost 7 bases, V lost 4 bases, and 9 bases had no gene match. CDR3 nucleotides: TGCGCCAGCAGCCCTGGACTAGCCACGGGGAATGAGCAGTTCTTC. It is translated as CASSPGLATGNEQFF.

In its sample, this clone was seen many times. The CDR3 DNA reads as TGTGCCAGCAGCTTAAATCCGGTTGAGCAGTTCTTC. Protein: CASSLNPVEQFF. This chain links TRBV13 with TRBJ2-1; D unclear. The CDR3 extends over 12 amino acids. V shed 2 bases and J shed 9 bases, with 8 bases lying between them. Germline lookup yields CDR1 PRHDT and CDR2 FYEKMQ (reference sequence).

In its sample, this clone is medium-sized (0.01 to 0.1%). One end of the junction does not line up with germline, which may come from a read error. The V call is TRBV10-3, the J call TRBJ2-3; D call uncertain. In germline, CDR1 is ENHRY, CDR2 SYGVKD. CDR3 length: 14 amino acids. The CDR3, as DNA: TGTGCCATCAGGGAGTGGCAGGGCACAGATACGCAGTATTTT. It codes for CAIREWQGTDTQYF.

This clone has at least ten counts. The chain recombines TRBV13 with TRBJ2-3; D is uncertain. Per the germline V gene, CDR1 is PRHDT and CDR2 is FYEKMQ (reference sequence). This CDR3 is built from 12 residues. Trimming stripped 3 bases from V and 3 bases from J, with 4 bases between. The CDR3 region is CASSFSTDTQYF. The CDR3 bases are TGTGCCAGCAGCTTTAGTACAGATACGCAGTATTTT. Supplemented by reference TRBV13 and TRBJ2-3, the full variable domain reads AAGVIQSPRHLIKEKRETATLKCYPIPRHDTVYWYQQGPGQDPQFLISFYEKMQSDKGSIPDRFSAQQFSDYHSELNMSSLELGDSALYFCASSFSTDTQYFGPGTRLTVL.

This clone was observed many times. The chain recombines TRBV7-2 with TRBJ2-5, with 7 bases matching TRBD1. Germline V gene lookup returns CDR1 SGHTA and CDR2 FQGNSA. The CDR3 length is 13 residues. The V gene end was trimmed by 4 bases and the J gene end by 5 bases; junction bases not matched to a gene: 4. CDR3 residues: CASSSSQGETQYF. CDR3 DNA sequence: TGTGCCAGCAGCTCCTCACAGGGGGAGACCCAGTACTTC.

This clone has a count of ten or more. The rearrangement links TRBV21-1 to TRBJ2-4; the D call of TRBD2 is as the table states it, not checked on the DNA. TRBV21-1 is termed a pseudogene. The CDR3 has 17 residues. CDR3 in DNA: TGTGCCAGCAGCAAAGAGGGGGGGGGTCCCGCGTTCTCCATTCAGTACTTC. Its protein is CASSKEGGGPAFSIQYF.

This clone has ten or more counts. This sequence joins TRBV4-3 and TRBJ2-1, with a tentative D call TRBD2 (5 bases). V dropped 0 bases and J dropped 8 bases, with 8 bases sitting between them. CDR3 length: 13 amino acids. CDR1 and CDR2 (germline): LGHNA, YSLEER. The CDR3 DNA is TGCGCCAGCAGCCAAGATCGAGGGTATGAGCAGTTCTTC. Translation gives CASSQDRGYEQFF.

This clone was seen ten or more times. V gene TRBV1 combines with J gene TRBJ2-1; the DNA was not compared with TRBD2, the D call given in the table. TRBV1 is a listed pseudogene. This CDR3 is built from 11 residues. The CDR3 DNA is TGCACCAGCAGCCTTAGCGGTGAGCAGTTCTTC. Protein sequence: CTSSLSGEQFF.